A selection of T cell receptor beta chains follows, all from one sample in a study of T cells in Graves' hyperthyroidism and ophthalmopathy. MiXCR, applied by TCRdb to the multiplex PCR reads, yields one record per CDR3 protein. This table has around 420,000 distinct CDR3 sequences, approximately 14% appearing once. Material for sequencing was blood. The receptor source for this set is a young woman with Graves' hyperthyroidism. Each CDR3 is given with its conserved first and last residue. The D gene is left open where the match is weak. Rows may omit the clone size; those that give it use once, few, many or a size class.

D: NA
V: TRBV2
J: TRBJ2-2
size: many
CDR3: CASSVASSRTGELFF
DNA: TGTGCCAGCAGTGTAGCGTCCTCACGAACCGGGGAGCTGTTTTTT

D: NA
V: TRBV20-1
J: TRBJ1-3
size: NA
CDR3: CSARAAGRRVGNTIYF
DNA: TGCAGTGCTAGAGCCGCAGGGCGCAGGGTTGGAAACACCATATATTTT

D: TRBD2
V: TRBV2
J: TRBJ2-7
size: many
CDR3: CASSGSGGRFNEQYF
DNA: TGTGCCAGCAGCGGGTCTGGCGGGAGGTTCAACGAGCAGTACTTC

D: NA
V: TRBV18
J: TRBJ2-5
size: NA
CDR3: CASSPQRGQETQYF
DNA: TGTGCCAGCTCCCCACAACGGGGCCAAGAGACCCAGTACTTC

D: TRBD2
V: TRBV5-1
J: TRBJ2-7
size: many
CDR3: CASRRGTSGGAVYEQYF
DNA: TGCGCCAGCAGACGCGGGACTAGCGGGGGGGCCGTCTACGAGCAGTACTTC

D: NA
V: TRBV25-1
J: TRBJ2-1
size: NA
CDR3: CASSELGGDSYNEQFF
DNA: TGTGCCAGCAGTGAATTGGGGGGAGACTCCTACAATGAGCAGTTCTTC

D: NA
V: TRBV20-1
J: TRBJ2-1
size: NA
CDR3: CSAPGGYSYNEQFF
DNA: TGCAGTGCTCCTGGTGGCTACTCCTACAATGAGCAGTTCTTC

D: TRBD1
V: TRBV19
J: TRBJ1-5
size: NA
CDR3: CASSMFGDSFGPQHF
DNA: TGTGCCAGTAGTATGTTCGGGGACAGCTTTGGGCCCCAGCATTTT

D: NA
V: TRBV3-1
J: TRBJ2-1
size: many
CDR3: CASSQVTEQFF
DNA: TGTGCCAGCAGCCAAGTCACCGAGCAGTTCTTC

D: NA
V: TRBV3-1
J: TRBJ2-7
size: few
CDR3: CASSQEEWDQYF
DNA: TGTGCCAGCAGCCAAGAGGAATGGGATCAGTACTTC

D: NA
V: TRBV24-1
J: TRBJ1-1
size: few
CDR3: CATSAAGSGGKAFF
DNA: TGTGCCACCAGTGCGGCAGGGTCGGGGGGAAAAGCTTTCTTT

D: TRBD1
V: TRBV18
J: TRBJ1-2
size: few
CDR3: CASSRDRGDYGYTF
DNA: TGTGCCAGCTCACGGGACAGGGGGGACTATGGCTACACCTTC

D: NA
V: TRBV5-1
J: TRBJ2-2
size: many
CDR3: CASSATPNTGELFF
DNA: TGCGCCAGCAGTGCCACTCCGAACACCGGGGAGCTGTTTTTT

D: NA
V: TRBV11-2
J: TRBJ1-2
size: many
CDR3: CASSLDLGGGYTF
DNA: TGTGCCAGCAGCTTAGATCTTGGGGGTGGCTACACCTTC

D: TRBD2
V: TRBV4-1
J: TRBJ2-3
size: many
CDR3: CASSQFSGSADTQYF
DNA: TGCGCCAGCAGCCAGTTTAGCGGGTCGGCAGATACGCAGTATTTT

D: TRBD2
V: TRBV28
J: TRBJ2-3
size: many
CDR3: CASSSGSGRPDTQYF
DNA: TGTGCCAGCAGTTCAGGAAGCGGGAGGCCGGATACGCAGTATTTT

D: TRBD1
V: TRBV4-1
J: TRBJ2-7
size: many
CDR3: CASSQDRGTGSYEQYF
DNA: TGCGCCAGCAGCCAAGATCGTGGGACAGGGTCCTACGAGCAGTACTTC

D: TRBD2
V: TRBV6-1
J: TRBJ2-7
size: many
CDR3: CASSEVRTRSYEQYF
DNA: TGTGCCAGCAGTGAAGTTAGGACTAGAAGCTACGAGCAGTACTTC

D: TRBD1
V: TRBV7-9
J: TRBJ1-6
size: few
CDR3: CASSFQDRGRSPLHF
DNA: TGTGCCAGCAGCTTCCAGGACAGGGGGAGATCACCCCTCCACTTT

D: TRBD1
V: TRBV6-1
J: TRBJ2-3
size: many
CDR3: CASSITGASPVDTQYF
DNA: TGTGCCAGCAGTATTACAGGGGCTTCTCCGGTAGATACGCAGTATTTT

D: NA
V: TRBV7-2
J: TRBJ2-7
size: many
CDR3: CASSFQGYSYEQYF
DNA: TGTGCCAGCAGCTTCCAGGGCTACTCCTACGAGCAGTACTTC

D: NA
V: TRBV10-3
J: TRBJ2-7
size: many
CDR3: CAIMGSPYEQYF
DNA: TGTGCCATCATGGGCAGTCCCTACGAGCAGTACTTC